One TCR beta chain is described in this entry. What it recognizes is unknown. In TCRdb, the reads were re-called with MiXCR into one record per CDR3 protein. The sample carries about 700,000 distinct CDR3 sequences, roughly 30% recorded once. This sample is drawn from a study of T cell repertoires in cytomegalovirus infection. Study-level information: It was the public TCR beta signatures that indicated both CMV infection and matching HLA type.

Germline values: CDR1 SGHTA, CDR2 FQGNSA. Trimming left V 5 bases short and J 5 bases short, with 13 bases between. CDR3 size: 14 residues. General study points: The study found HLA-C-restricted CMV-specific TCR beta clonotypes dominating the ex vivo response.

The receptor was derived from a human donor in good health (CMV status not recorded). Some clones in this sample may be carry-over from other donors' samples. This sequence joins TRBV7-2 and TRBJ1-5, with unresolved D. The material was cultured PBMCs, obtained from culture after CMV antigen stimulation. This chain's CDR3 is CASSLSERYQPQHF. CDR3 bases: TGTGCCAGCAGCCTTTCGGAGCGCTATCAGCCCCAGCATTTT.